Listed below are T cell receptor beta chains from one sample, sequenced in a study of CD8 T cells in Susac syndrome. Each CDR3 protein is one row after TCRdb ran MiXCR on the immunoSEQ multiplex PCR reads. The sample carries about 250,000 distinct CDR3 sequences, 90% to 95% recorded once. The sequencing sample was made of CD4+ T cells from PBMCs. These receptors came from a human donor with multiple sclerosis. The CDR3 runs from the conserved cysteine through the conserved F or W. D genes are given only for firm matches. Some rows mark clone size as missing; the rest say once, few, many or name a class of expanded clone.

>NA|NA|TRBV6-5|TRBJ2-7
CASSADKFPYEQYF
TGTGCCAGCAGTGCCGACAAATTTCCCTACGAGCAGTACTTC
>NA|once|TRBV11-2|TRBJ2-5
CASSGGGGQETQYF
TGTGCCAGCAGCGGGGGCGGGGGCCAAGAGACCCAGTACTTC
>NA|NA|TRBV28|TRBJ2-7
CATEGGYEQYF
TGTGCCACCGAAGGAGGCTACGAGCAGTACTTC
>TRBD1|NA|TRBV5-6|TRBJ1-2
CASSLTGARVYDYGYTF
TGTGCCAGCAGCTTGACAGGGGCGCGGGTATACGACTATGGCTACACCTTC
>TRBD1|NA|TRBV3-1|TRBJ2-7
CASSPSGGQVYEQYF
TGTGCCAGCAGCCCCAGTGGAGGACAGGTATACGAGCAGTACTTC
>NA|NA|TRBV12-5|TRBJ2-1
CASGPLLPSSYNEQFF
TGTGCTAGTGGCCCCCTTCTTCCTAGCTCCTACAATGAGCAGTTCTTC
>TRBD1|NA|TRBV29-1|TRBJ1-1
CSVEDRAGTEAFF
TGCAGCGTTGAGGACAGGGCGGGCACTGAAGCTTTCTTT
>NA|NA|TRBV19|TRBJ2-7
CASTRTGSYEQYF
TGTGCCAGTACCAGAACCGGAAGCTACGAGCAGTACTTC
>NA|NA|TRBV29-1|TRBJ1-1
CSVENRAEVKGFF
TGCAGCGTTGAAAACAGGGCGGAAGTGAAGGGTTTCTTT
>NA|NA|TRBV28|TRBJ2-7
CASSLKGGISYEQYF
TGTGCCAGCAGTTTAAAAGGGGGGATATCCTACGAGCAGTACTTC
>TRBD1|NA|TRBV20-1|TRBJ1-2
CSAPLSGTGGAGYGYTF
TGCAGTGCCCCGCTCTCCGGGACAGGGGGCGCGGGCTATGGCTACACCTTC
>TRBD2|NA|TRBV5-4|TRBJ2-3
CASSLGSGRALDTQYF
TGTGCCAGCAGCTTGGGGAGCGGGAGGGCCTTAGATACGCAGTATTTT
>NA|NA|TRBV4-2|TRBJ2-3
CASSQDGGTDTQYF
TGTGCCAGCAGCCAAGATGGAGGGACAGATACGCAGTATTTT
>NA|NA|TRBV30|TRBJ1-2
CAWGAYGYTF
TGTGCCTGGGGGGCGTATGGCTACACCTTC
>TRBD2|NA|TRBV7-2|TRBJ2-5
CASSAVRGSGETQYF
TGTGCCAGCAGCGCCGTCAGAGGTAGCGGGGAGACCCAGTACTTC
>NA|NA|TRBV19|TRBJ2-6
CASRTVGSGANVLTF
TGTGCCAGTAGGACGGTGGGCTCTGGGGCCAACGTCCTGACTTTC
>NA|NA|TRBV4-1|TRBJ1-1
CASSQDPGRKNTEAFF
TGCGCCAGCAGCCAAGATCCCGGCAGGAAAAACACTGAAGCTTTCTTT
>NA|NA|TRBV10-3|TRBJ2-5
CAISDRGRGEETQYF
TGTGCCATCAGTGATCGCGGGCGGGGTGAAGAGACCCAGTACTTC
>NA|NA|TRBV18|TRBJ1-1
CASARDVGTEAFF
TGTGCCAGCGCCAGGGATGTCGGCACTGAAGCTTTCTTT
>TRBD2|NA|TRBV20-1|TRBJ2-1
CSARPQQMTRETF
TGCAGTGCTAGACCCCAGCAAATGACGCGGGAGACCTTC
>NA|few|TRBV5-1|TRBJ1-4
CASSAEAGQTNEKLFF
TGCGCCAGCAGCGCGGAAGCGGGGCAGACTAATGAAAAACTGTTTTTT
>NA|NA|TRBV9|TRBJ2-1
CASSPRSGLTYNEQFF
TGTGCCAGCAGCCCCCGCAGCGGGCTAACCTACAATGAGCAGTTCTTC
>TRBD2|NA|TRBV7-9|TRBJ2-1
CASSPRGSSGLHNEQFF
TGTGCCAGCAGCCCTAGGGGCTCTAGCGGGCTGCACAATGAGCAGTTCTTC
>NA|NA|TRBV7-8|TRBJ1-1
CASSLDGTVEAFF
TGTGCCAGCAGCTTAGACGGGACCGTAGAGGCTTTCTTT
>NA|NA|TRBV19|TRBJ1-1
CASSVGGAVEAFF
TGTGCCAGTAGTGTCGGGGGGGCTGTTGAAGCTTTCTTT
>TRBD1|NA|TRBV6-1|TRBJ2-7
CASSEQPRATGSQGEQYF
TGTGCCAGCAGTGAACAGCCGCGAGCGACAGGGTCCCAAGGCGAGCAGTACTTC
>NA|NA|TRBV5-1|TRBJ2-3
CASSGTTGSTDTQYF
TGCGCCAGCAGCGGGACGACAGGTAGCACAGATACGCAGTATTTT
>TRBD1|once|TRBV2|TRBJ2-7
CASSSRQGASREQYF
TGTGCCAGCAGTTCGAGACAGGGGGCATCGCGCGAGCAGTACTTC
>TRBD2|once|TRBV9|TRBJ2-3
CASSVLAGGLSTDTQYF
TGTGCCAGCAGCGTTCTAGCGGGGGGCCTTAGCACAGATACGCAGTATTTT
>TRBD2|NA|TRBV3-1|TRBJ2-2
CASQTSGGLPRELFF
TGTGCCAGCCAGACTAGCGGGGGACTCCCTCGGGAGCTGTTTTTT